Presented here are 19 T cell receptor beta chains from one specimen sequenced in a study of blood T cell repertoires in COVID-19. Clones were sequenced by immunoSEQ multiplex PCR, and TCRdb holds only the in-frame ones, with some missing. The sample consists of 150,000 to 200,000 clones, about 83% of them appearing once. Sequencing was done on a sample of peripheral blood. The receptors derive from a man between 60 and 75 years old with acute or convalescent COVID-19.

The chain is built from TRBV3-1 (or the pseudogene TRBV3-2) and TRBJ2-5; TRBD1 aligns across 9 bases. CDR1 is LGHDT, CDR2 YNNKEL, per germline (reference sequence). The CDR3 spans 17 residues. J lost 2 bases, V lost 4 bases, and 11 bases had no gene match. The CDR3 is CASSPISGQGGQETQYF. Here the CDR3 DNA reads TGTGCCAGCAGCCCGATATCGGGACAGGGCGGACAAGAGACCCAGTACTTC.

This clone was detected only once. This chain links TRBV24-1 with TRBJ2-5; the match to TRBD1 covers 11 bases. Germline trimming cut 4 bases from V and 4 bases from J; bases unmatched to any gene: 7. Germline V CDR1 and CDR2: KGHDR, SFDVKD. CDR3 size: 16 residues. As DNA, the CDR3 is TGTGCCACCAGTGACACTAGGGACAGGGGGGCAGAGACCCAGTACTTC. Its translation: CATSDTRDRGAETQYF.

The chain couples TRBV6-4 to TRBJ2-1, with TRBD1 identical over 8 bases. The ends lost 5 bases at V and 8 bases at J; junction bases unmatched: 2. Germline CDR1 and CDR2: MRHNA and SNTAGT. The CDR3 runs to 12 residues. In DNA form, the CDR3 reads TGTGCCAGCAGTCCAGGGGGCGATGAGCAGTTCTTC. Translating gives CASSPGGDEQFF.

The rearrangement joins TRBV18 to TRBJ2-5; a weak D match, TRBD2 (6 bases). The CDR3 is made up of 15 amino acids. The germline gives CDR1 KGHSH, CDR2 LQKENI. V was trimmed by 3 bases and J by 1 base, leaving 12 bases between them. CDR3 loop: CASSPVDYPQETQYF. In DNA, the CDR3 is TGTGCCAGCTCACCGGTGGACTACCCCCAAGAGACCCAGTACTTC.

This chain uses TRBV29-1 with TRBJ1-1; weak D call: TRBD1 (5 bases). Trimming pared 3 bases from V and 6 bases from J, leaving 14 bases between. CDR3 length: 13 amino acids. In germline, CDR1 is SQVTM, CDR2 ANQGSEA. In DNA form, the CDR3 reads TGCAGCGTTGATGGGGGGAGTATCGCTGAAGCTTTCTTT. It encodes CSVDGGSIAEAFF.

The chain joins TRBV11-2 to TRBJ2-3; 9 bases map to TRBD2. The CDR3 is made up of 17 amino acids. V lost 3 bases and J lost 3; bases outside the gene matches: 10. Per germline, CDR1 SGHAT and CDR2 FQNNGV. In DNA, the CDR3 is TGTGCCAGCAGCTTGGGCTCGCTAGCGGGGATAACAGATACGCAGTATTTT. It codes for CASSLGSLAGITDTQYF.

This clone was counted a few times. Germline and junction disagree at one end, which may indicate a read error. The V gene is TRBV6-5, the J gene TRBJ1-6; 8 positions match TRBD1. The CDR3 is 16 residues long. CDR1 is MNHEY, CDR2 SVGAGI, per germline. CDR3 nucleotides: TGTGCCAGCAGATACTACGGACAGGGCTATAATTCACCCCTCCACTTT. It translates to CASRYYGQGYNSPLHF.

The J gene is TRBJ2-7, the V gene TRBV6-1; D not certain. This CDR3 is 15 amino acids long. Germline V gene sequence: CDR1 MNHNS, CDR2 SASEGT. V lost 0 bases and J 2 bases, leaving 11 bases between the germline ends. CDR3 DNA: TGTGCCAGCAGTGAAGCCCCAGGTTATACCTACGAGCAGTACTTC. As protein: CASSEAPGYTYEQYF.

This CDR3 reads CASGPGLAGGGTDTQYF. DNA of the CDR3: TGTGCTAGTGGTCCGGGACTAGCGGGGGGTGGCACAGATACGCAGTATTTT. The V call is TRBV12-5, the J call TRBJ2-3; 15 nucleotides agree with TRBD2. This CDR3 spans 17 amino acids. CDR1 and CDR2 (germline): LGHNT, FRNRAP. Trimming removed 5 bases from V and 1 base from J; junction bases left unmatched: 4.

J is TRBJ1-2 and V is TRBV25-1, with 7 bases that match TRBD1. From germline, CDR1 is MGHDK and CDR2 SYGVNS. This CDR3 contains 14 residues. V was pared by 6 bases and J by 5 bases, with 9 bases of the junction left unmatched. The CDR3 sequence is CASSVTGARYGYTF. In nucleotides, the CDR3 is TGTGCCAGCAGCGTAACAGGGGCGAGGTATGGCTACACCTTC.

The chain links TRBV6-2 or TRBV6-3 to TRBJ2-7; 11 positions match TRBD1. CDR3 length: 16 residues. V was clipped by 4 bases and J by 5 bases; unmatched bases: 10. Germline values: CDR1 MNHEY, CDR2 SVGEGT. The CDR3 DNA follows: TGTGCCAGCAGTTTCGGACAGGGGGCGCGTCCGGACGAGCAGTACTTC. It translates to CASSFGQGARPDEQYF.

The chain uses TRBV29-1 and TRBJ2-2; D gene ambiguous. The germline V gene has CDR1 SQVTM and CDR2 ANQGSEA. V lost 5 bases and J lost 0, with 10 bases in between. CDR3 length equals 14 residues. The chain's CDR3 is CSVIPQTNTGELFF. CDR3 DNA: TGCAGCGTTATTCCACAAACGAACACCGGGGAGCTGTTTTTT.

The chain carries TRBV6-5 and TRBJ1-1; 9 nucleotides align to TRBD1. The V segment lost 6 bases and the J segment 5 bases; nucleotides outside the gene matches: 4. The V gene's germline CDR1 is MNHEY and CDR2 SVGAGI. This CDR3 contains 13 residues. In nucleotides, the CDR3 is TGTGCCAGCAGCGGGACAGGGAGGACTGAAGCTTTCTTT. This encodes CASSGTGRTEAFF.

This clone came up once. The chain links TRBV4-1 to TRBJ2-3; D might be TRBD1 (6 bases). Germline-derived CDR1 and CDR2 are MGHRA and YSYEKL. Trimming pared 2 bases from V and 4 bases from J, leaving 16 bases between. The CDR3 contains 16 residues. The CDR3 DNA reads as TGCGCCAGCAGCCAACTGGGGGCAGGGAGTGCAGATACGCAGTATTTT. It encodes CASSQLGAGSADTQYF.

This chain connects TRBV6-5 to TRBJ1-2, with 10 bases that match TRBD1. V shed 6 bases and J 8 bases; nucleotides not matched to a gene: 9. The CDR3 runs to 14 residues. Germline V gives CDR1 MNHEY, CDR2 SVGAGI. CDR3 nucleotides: TGTGCCAGCAGCGAGACAGGGGGCGTTCACGGCTACACCTTC. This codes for CASSETGGVHGYTF.

CDR3 sequence reads: CASSLNGAGANVLTF. The CDR3 nucleotides read TGTGCCAGCAGCTTAAACGGGGCTGGGGCCAACGTCCTGACTTTC. This rearrangement joins TRBV7-2 to TRBJ2-6; D might be TRBD2 (5 bases). Germline V gene sequence: CDR1 SGHTA, CDR2 FQGNSA. Trimming took 2 bases from V and 2 from J, leaving 7 bases between them. This CDR3 spans 15 amino acids.

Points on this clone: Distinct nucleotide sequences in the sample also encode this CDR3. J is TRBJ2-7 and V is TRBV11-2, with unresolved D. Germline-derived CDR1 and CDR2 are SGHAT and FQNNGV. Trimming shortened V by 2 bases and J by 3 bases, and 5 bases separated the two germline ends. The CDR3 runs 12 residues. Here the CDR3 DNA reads TGTGCCAGCAGCTTATCGGGCTACGAGCAGTACTTC. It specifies CASSLSGYEQYF. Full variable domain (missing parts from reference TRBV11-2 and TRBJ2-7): EAGVAQSPRYKIIEKRQSVAFWCNPISGHATLYWYQQILGQGPKLLIQFQNNGVVDDSQLPKDRFSAERLKGVDSTLKIQPAKLEDSAVYLCASSLSGYEQYFGPGTRLTVT.

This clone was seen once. The CDR3 region is CAISESMTFDYGYTF. The CDR3 DNA is TGTGCCATCAGTGAGTCTATGACTTTTGACTATGGCTACACCTTC. V and J are TRBV10-3 and TRBJ1-2; no reliable D call. Germline lookup yields CDR1 ENHRY and CDR2 SYGVKD. The CDR3 is made up of 15 amino acids. The V end was cut by 0 bases, the J end by 3 bases, with 11 bases between.

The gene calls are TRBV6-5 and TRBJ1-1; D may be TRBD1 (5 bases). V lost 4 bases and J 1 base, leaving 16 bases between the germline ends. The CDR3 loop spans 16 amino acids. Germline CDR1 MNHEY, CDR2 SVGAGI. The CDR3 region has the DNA TGTGCCAGCAGTTGGGGTTTAGTGGGGGGGAACACTGAAGCTTTCTTT. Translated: CASSWGLVGGNTEAFF.